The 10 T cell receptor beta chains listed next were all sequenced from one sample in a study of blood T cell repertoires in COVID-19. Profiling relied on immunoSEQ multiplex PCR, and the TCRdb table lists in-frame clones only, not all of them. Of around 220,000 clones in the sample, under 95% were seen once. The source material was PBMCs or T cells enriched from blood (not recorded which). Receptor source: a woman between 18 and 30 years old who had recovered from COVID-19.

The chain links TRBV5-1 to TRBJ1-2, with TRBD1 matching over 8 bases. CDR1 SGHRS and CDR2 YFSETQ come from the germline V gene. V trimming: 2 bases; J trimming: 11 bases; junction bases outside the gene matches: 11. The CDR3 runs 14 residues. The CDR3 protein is CASSFSDRGSGYTF. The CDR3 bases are TGCGCCAGCAGCTTCTCCGACAGGGGTTCAGGATACACCTTC.

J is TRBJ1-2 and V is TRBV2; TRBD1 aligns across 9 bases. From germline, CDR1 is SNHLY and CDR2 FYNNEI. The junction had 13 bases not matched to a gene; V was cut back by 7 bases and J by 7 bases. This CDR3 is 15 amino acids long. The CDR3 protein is CASTSDWTGEGGYTF. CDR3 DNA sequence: TGTGCCAGCACCTCCGATTGGACAGGGGAGGGTGGCTACACCTTC.

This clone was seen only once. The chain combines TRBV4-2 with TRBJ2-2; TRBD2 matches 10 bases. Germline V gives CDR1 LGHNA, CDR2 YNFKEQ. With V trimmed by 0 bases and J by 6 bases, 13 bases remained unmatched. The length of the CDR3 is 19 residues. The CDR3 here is CASSQDIAGGSGSAGELFF. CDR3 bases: TGTGCCAGCAGCCAAGACATAGCGGGGGGCTCTGGATCAGCCGGGGAGCTGTTTTTT.

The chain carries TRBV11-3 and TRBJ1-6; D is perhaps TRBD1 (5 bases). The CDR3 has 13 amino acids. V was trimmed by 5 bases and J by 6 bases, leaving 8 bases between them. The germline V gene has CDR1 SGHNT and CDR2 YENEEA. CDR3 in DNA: TGTGCCAGCAGCCGGGACTCTAATTCACCCCTCCACTTT. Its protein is CASSRDSNSPLHF. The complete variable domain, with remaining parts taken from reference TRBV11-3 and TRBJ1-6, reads EAGVVQSPRYKIIEKKQPVAFWCNPISGHNTLYWYLQNLGQGPELLIRYENEEAVDDSQLPKDRFSAERLKGVDSTLKIQPAELGDSAVYLCASSRDSNSPLHFGNGTRLTVT.

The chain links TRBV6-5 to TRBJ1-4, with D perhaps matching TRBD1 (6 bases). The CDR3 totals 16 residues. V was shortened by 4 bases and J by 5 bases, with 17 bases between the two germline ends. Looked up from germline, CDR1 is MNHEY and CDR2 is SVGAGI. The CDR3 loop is CASSSDVQGSNEKLFF. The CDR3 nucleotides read TGTGCCAGCAGTTCAGACGTCCAGGGGTCAAATGAAAAACTGTTTTTT.

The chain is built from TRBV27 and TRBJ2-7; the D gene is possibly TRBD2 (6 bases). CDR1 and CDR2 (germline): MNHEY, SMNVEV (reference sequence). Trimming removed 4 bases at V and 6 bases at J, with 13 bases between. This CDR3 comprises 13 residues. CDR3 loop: CASSSGTQGEQYF. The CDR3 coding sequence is TGTGCCAGCAGTTCCGGGACTCAAGGCGAGCAGTACTTC.

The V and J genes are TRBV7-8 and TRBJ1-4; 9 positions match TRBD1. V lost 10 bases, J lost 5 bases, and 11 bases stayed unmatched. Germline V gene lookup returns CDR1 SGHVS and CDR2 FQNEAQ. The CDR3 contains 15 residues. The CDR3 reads CATSGQGVTNEKLFF. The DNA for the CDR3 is TGTGCCACCTCGGGACAGGGTGTTACCAATGAAAAACTGTTTTTT.

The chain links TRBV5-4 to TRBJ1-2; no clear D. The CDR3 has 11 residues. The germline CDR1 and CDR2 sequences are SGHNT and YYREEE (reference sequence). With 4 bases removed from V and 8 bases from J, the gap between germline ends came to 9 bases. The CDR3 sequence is CASSPGEGYTF. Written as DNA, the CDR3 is TGTGCCAGCAGCCCGGGTGAAGGCTACACCTTC. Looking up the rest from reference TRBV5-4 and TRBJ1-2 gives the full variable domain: ETGVTQSPTHLIKTRGQQVTLRCSSQSGHNTVSWYQQALGQGPQFIFQYYREEENGRGNFPPRFSGLQFPNYSSELNVNALELDDSALYLCASSPGEGYTFGSGTRLTVV.

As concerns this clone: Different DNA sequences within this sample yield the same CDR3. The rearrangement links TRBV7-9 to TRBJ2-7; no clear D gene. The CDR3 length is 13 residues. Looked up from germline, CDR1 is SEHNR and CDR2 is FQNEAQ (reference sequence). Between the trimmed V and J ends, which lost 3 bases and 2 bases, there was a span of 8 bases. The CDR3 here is CASSFFPTYEQYF. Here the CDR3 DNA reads TGTGCCAGCAGCTTTTTCCCAACCTACGAGCAGTACTTC.

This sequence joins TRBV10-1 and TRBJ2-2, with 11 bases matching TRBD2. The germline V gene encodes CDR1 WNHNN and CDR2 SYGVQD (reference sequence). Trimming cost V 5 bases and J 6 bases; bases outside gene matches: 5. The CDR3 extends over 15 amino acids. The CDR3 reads CASSWTSGPPGELFF. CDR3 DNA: TGCGCCAGCAGTTGGACTAGCGGGCCCCCCGGGGAGCTGTTTTTT.